What follows are 16 T cell receptor beta chains derived from one specimen sequenced in a study of cytomegalovirus exposure and HLA in healthy donors. Use of 60 Vbeta and 13 Jbeta primers characterized the PCR. Repertoires were generated with immunoSEQ multiplex PCR, while TCRdb's copy carries only in-frame clones and drops some. Here the sample spans 180,000 or so clones, approximately 80% being singletons. Input material: PBMCs. The receptors were gathered from a boy aged 2 to 9 in good health and CMV-seronegative.

This clone has just a few counts. The genes are TRBV7-2 and TRBJ1-4; a possible D gene is TRBD1 (6 bases). V lost 5 bases and J lost 6, with 13 bases in between. The CDR3 sequence is 14 residues long. CDR1 is SGHTA, CDR2 FQGNSA, per germline. CDR3 sequence reads: CASSATGGYEKLFF. For the CDR3, the DNA is TGTGCCAGCAGCGCGACGGGGGGCTATGAAAAACTGTTTTTT.

The rearrangement uses TRBV10-2 and TRBJ1-1; 8 positions match TRBD1. CDR1 is WSHSY and CDR2 is SAAADI in the germline V gene. The CDR3 extends over 14 amino acids. V was clipped by 2 bases and J by 5 bases; unmatched bases: 4. The chain's CDR3 is CASSELTGGTEAFF. DNA of the CDR3: TGCGCCAGCAGTGAGCTTACAGGGGGTACTGAAGCTTTCTTT.

The CDR3 DNA reads TGTGCCAGTAGCACTCCAGGGGGCGCAGACACCGGGGAGCTGTTTTTT. It translates to CASSTPGGADTGELFF. The V and J genes are TRBV19 and TRBJ2-2, with 8 bases fitting TRBD1. Losses at the gene ends were 6 bases for V and 3 bases for J; bases not matched to a gene: 9. The CDR3 length is 16 residues. Germline CDR1 LNHDA, CDR2 SQIVND (reference sequence).

The gene calls are TRBV27 and TRBJ1-2; tentatively, D is TRBD1 (6 bases). The V end lost 8 bases, the J end lost 0 bases, and 19 bases lay between the germline ends. The CDR3 runs 16 residues. The germline gives CDR1 MNHEY, CDR2 SMNVEV (reference sequence). This CDR3 is CASGSLGAPTNYGYTF. Here the CDR3 DNA reads TGTGCCAGCGGATCACTGGGGGCCCCAACTAACTATGGCTACACCTTC.

V is TRBV18 and J is TRBJ2-1, with 12 nucleotides matching TRBD2. Germline loops: CDR1 KGHSH, CDR2 LQKENI. CDR3 size: 16 residues. Trimming at V came to 0 bases and at J to 9 bases, leaving 6 bases not matched to a gene. The CDR3 DNA is TGTGCCAGCTCACCACCGCTAGCGGGGGGGCAGGGTGAGCAGTTCTTC. Protein product: CASSPPLAGGQGEQFF. Variable domain in full (rest from reference TRBV18 and TRBJ2-1): NAGVMQNPRHLVRRRGQEARLRCSPMKGHSHVYWYRQLPEEGLKFMVYLQKENIIDESGMPKERFSAEFPKEGPSILRIQQVVRGDSAAYFCASSPPLAGGQGEQFFGPGTRLTVL.

The rearrangement uses TRBV2 and TRBJ1-5; D might be TRBD1 (6 bases). Germline lookup yields CDR1 SNHLY and CDR2 FYNNEI. Trimming removed 6 bases at V and 6 bases at J, with 12 bases between. The CDR3 runs to 13 residues. The CDR3 DNA reads as TGTGCCAGCAGCCAGGGGTGGTCTCAGCCCCAGCATTTT. Translated: CASSQGWSQPQHF.

As to this clone: Other DNA sequences in the same sample also yield this CDR3. The chain employs TRBV6-5 and TRBJ2-3; TRBD2 might be the D (5 bases). Trimming pared 2 bases from V and 6 bases from J, leaving 15 bases between. CDR3 length: 15 amino acids. Germline V gene lookup returns CDR1 MNHEY and CDR2 SVGAGI. CDR3 amino acids: CASSYHTRGSDTQYF. In nucleotides, the CDR3 is TGTGCCAGCAGTTACCACACGCGAGGGTCGGATACGCAGTATTTT.

CDR3 nucleotide sequence: TGTGCCAGCAGAGCGGGGGTGTTGAATGAGCAGTTCTTC. This sequence encodes CASRAGVLNEQFF. The V gene is TRBV2, the J gene TRBJ2-1; 8 nucleotides line up with TRBD2. The CDR3 extends over 13 amino acids. The V gene's germline CDR1 is SNHLY and CDR2 FYNNEI. Trimming cost V 6 bases and J 7 bases; bases outside gene matches: 5.

This rearrangement joins TRBV5-1 to TRBJ2-1, with a tentative D call TRBD2 (6 bases). Trimming took off 4 bases at V and 5 bases at J, with 19 bases between the two ends. CDR1 is SGHRS, CDR2 YFSETQ, per germline. The CDR3 runs 16 residues. The CDR3 bases are TGCGCCAGCAGCCCCATTCCCGGACTAACCCACAATGAGCAGTTCTTC. Translation: CASSPIPGLTHNEQFF.

The chain employs TRBV7-2 and TRBJ2-1; tentative D call: TRBD2 (5 bases). CDR1 is SGHTA and CDR2 is FQGNSA in the germline V gene. CDR3 length: 13 amino acids. The V gene lost 4 bases and the J gene lost 7 bases, with 11 bases spanning the gap. CDR3 DNA: TGTGCCAGCAGCTCCCATGGCGGGAATGAGCAGTTCTTC. This sequence encodes CASSSHGGNEQFF.

This chain links TRBV4-3 with TRBJ2-6, with D uncertain. Between the trimmed V and J ends, which lost 0 bases and 0 bases, there was a span of 12 bases. The CDR3 has 18 residues. The germline CDR1 and CDR2 sequences are LGHNA and YSLEER. The CDR3 protein is CASSQELLRDSGANVLTF. The DNA for the CDR3 is TGCGCCAGCAGCCAAGAGTTGTTGAGAGACTCTGGGGCCAACGTCCTGACTTTC.

The J gene is TRBJ2-7, the V gene TRBV18, with 10 positions matching TRBD2. The CDR3 is 15 residues long. The V and J ends lost 2 bases and 7 bases, in that order; junction bases with no gene match: 8. Germline assignment: CDR1 KGHSH and CDR2 LQKENI. CDR3: CASSPSSGGAGEQYF. The CDR3 nucleotides are TGTGCCAGCTCACCAAGCAGCGGGGGGGCGGGAGAGCAGTACTTC. Supplemented by reference TRBV18 and TRBJ2-7, the full variable domain reads NAGVMQNPRHLVRRRGQEARLRCSPMKGHSHVYWYRQLPEEGLKFMVYLQKENIIDESGMPKERFSAEFPKEGPSILRIQQVVRGDSAAYFCASSPSSGGAGEQYFGPGTRLTVT.

This clone has a handful of counts. The J gene is TRBJ2-2, the V gene TRBV5-4, with a weak D call TRBD1 (5 bases). Between the trimmed V and J ends, which lost 4 bases and 5 bases, there was a span of 15 bases. This CDR3 has 15 amino acids. Germline V CDR1 and CDR2: SGHNT, YYREEE (reference sequence). CDR3 region: CASSRWPQGTGELFF. Written as DNA, the CDR3 is TGTGCCAGCAGCCGATGGCCCCAGGGAACCGGGGAGCTGTTTTTT.

The gene calls are TRBV7-9 and TRBJ2-5, with 11 bases fitting TRBD2. The junction had 9 bases not matched to a gene; V was cut back by 11 bases and J by 7 bases. Germline values: CDR1 SEHNR, CDR2 FQNEAQ (reference sequence). The CDR3 spans 13 residues. The CDR3 nucleotides read TGTGCCCTCGGGACTAGCGGCGAGGGGACCCAGTACTTC. This gives the protein CALGTSGEGTQYF.

This chain joins TRBV18 and TRBJ1-3; D gene ambiguous. Germline V gene lookup returns CDR1 KGHSH and CDR2 LQKENI. This CDR3 region has 16 residues. Between the trimmed V and J ends, which lost 4 bases and 0 bases, there was a span of 13 bases. The CDR3 coding sequence is TGTGCCAGCTCACATGGACTGACAAACTCTGGAAACACCATATATTTT. Amino acid sequence: CASSHGLTNSGNTIYF.

This chain joins TRBV2 and TRBJ2-3, with 7 bases aligning to TRBD2. This CDR3 is 15 amino acids long. Per germline, CDR1 SNHLY and CDR2 FYNNEI. Unmatched junction bases numbered 9, after V lost 4 bases and J lost 5 bases. The CDR3 region has the DNA TGTGCCAGCAGTGGGGTAGGCGGGGGACGAGATACGCAGTATTTT. This translates into CASSGVGGGRDTQYF.